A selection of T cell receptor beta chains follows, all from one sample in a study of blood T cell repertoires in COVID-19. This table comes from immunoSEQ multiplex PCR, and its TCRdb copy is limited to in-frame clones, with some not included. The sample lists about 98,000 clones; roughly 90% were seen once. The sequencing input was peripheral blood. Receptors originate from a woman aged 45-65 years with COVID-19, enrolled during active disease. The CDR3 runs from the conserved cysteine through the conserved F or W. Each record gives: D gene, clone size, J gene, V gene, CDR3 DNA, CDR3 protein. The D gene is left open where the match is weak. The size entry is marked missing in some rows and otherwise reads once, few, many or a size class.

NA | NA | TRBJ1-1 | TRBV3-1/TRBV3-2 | TGTGCCAGCAGCCGGGAGACTGAAGCTTTCTTT | CASSRETEAFF
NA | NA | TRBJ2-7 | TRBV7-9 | TGTGCCAGCAGCTTAGCGGACAGCCCTACCTACGAGCAGTACTTC | CASSLADSPTYEQYF
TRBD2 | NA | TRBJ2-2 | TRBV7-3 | TGTGCCAGCAGCTCTAGCGGGGGGCGGAACGGGGAGCTGTTTTTT | CASSSSGGRNGELFF
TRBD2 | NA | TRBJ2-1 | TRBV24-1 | TGTGCCACCAGTGATCGGATCTACGGTAGCGGGGACAATGAGCAGTTCTTC | CATSDRIYGSGDNEQFF
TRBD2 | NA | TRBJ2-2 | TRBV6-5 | TGTGCCAGCAAGCGGGGGGGCCAGAACACCGGGGAGCTGTTTTTT | CASKRGGQNTGELFF
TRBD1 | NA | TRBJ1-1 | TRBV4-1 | TGCGCCAGCAGCCAGCCGGGACAGAGGCGAGGGGCTTTCTTT | CASSQPGQRRGAFF
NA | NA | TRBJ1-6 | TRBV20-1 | TGCAGTGCTAGTGAATGGGGGATTCGGGGGAATTCACCCCTCCACTTT | CSASEWGIRGNSPLHF
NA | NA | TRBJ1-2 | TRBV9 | TGTGCCAGCAGCGTGTACAGGGATGGGGCTAACTATGGCTACACCTTC | CASSVYRDGANYGYTF
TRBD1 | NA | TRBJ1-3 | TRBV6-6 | TGTGCCAGCAGCTCTGACAGGGCTGGAAACACCATATATTTT | CASSSDRAGNTIYF
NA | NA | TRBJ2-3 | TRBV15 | TGTGCCACCAGCAGAGATGCGGGCGGGGAGGATACGCAGTATTTT | CATSRDAGGEDTQYF
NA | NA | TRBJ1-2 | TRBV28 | TGTGCCAGCAGTTTATATTCCAGGATAGGTGGCTACACCTTC | CASSLYSRIGGYTF
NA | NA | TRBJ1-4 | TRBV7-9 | TGTGCCAGCAGCTTAGGGGGCGCTAATGAAAAACTGTTTTTT | CASSLGGANEKLFF
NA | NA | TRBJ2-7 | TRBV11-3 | TGTGCCAGCAGCTTAGGCAATGCGGGATCTAACTACGAGCAGTACTTC | CASSLGNAGSNYEQYF
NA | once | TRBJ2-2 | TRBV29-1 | TGCAGCGTTGCAGGGGCGAACACCGGGGAGCTGTTTTTT | CSVAGANTGELFF
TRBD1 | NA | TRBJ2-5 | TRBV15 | TGTGCCACCAGAACCGGGACAGAAGAGACCCAGTACTTC | CATRTGTEETQYF
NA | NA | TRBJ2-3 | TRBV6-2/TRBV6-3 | TGTGCCAGCAGTTACTGGGGGGTGGGCACAGATACGCAGTATTTT | CASSYWGVGTDTQYF
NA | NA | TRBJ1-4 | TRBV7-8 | TGTGCCAGCAGCTTACTCAGGGGAACTAATGAAAAACTGTTTTTT | CASSLLRGTNEKLFF
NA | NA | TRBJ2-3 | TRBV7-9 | TGTGCCAGCACCAAGGGGCCGCGCACAGATACGCAGTATTTT | CASTKGPRTDTQYF
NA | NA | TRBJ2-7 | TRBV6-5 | TGTGCCAGCGGGCACGCCTACGAGCAGTACTTC | CASGHAYEQYF
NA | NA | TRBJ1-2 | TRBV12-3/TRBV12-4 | TGTGCCAGCAGTTTGTCAGGGGCGATTGGGGACACCTTC | CASSLSGAIGDTF
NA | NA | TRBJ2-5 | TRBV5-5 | TGTGCCAGCAGCAACCTTGGGGGGCAAGAGACCCAGTACTTC | CASSNLGGQETQYF
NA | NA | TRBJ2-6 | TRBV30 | TGTGCCTGGAGTGCCGCGGGCTCTGGGGCCAACGTCCTGACTTTC | CAWSAAGSGANVLTF
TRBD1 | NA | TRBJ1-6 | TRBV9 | TGTGCCAGCAGCGTAAGGACAGGGGTCGATTCACCCCTCCACTTT | CASSVRTGVDSPLHF
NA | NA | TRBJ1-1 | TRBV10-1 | TGCGCCAGCGCTCTACAGATGAACACTGAAGCTTTCTTT | CASALQMNTEAFF
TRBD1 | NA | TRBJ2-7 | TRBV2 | TGTGCCAGCATCGTAGTCGGGACAGCTTCCTACGAGCAGTACTTC | CASIVVGTASYEQYF
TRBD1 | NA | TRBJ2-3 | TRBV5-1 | TGCGCCAGCAGCCCGGGACAGAGCACAGATACGCAGTATTTT | CASSPGQSTDTQYF
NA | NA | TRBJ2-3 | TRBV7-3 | TGTGCCAGCAGCTTAGCGGGTGTTAATGGGGATACGCAGTATTTT | CASSLAGVNGDTQYF
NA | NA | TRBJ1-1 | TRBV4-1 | TGCGCCTCCCGCCCGCAGGGTAGTGACACTGAAGCTTTCTTT | CASRPQGSDTEAFF
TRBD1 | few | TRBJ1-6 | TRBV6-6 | TGTGCCAGCAGTGGACAGGTAGCCTCCGGTTCACCCCTCCACTTT | CASSGQVASGSPLHF
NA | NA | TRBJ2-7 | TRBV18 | TGTGCCAGCTCACCTTCGACCCAGGGTTTCTACGAGCAGTACTTC | CASSPSTQGFYEQYF
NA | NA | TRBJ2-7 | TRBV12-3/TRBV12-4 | TGTGCCAGCAGTTTAGGAAGGGGAACCGAGCAGTACTTC | CASSLGRGTEQYF